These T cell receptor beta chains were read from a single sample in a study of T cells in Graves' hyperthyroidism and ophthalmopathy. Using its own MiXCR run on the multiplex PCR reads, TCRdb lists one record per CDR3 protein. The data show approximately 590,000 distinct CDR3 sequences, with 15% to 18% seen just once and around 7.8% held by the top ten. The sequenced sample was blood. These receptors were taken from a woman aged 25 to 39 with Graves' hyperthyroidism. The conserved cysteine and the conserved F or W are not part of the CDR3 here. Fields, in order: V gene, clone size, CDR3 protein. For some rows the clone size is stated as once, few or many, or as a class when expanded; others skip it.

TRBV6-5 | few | ASSYSRNEQF
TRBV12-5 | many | ASGPGLADTGELF
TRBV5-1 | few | ASSLQYNSPLH
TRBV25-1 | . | ASSGGEKYEQY
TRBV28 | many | ASTHPGTSDTQY
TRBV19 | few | ATSAGTGYRGELF
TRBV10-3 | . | AISAGTGRGDEKLF
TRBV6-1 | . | ATTRTGGLYEQY
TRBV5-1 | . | ASSSGHPNTGELF
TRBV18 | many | ASSPGTGVSNQPQH
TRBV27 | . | ASSLGTGIEAS
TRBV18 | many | ASSPNRVQANEQF
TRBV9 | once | ASSVTGGIGTGELF
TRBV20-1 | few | SAREGPGTSGEQY
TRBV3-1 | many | ASSPDSLHGELF
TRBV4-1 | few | ASSQGWLAAYNEQF
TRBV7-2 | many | ASSLFVEQF
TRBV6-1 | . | ASSVPGTEKLF
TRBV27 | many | ASSLSGTHYEQY
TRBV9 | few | ASSGRVAGGGSYNEQF
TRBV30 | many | AWTGYDEQF
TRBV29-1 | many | SVDGRTSGNTNEQF
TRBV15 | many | ATSTTVGLADTQY
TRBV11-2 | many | ASSQLAGLYNEQF
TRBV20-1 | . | SATGQLAKNIQY
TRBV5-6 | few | ASSLEGRPNTEAF
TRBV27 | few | ASSPSRGVYEQY
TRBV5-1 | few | ASSLSPDGSYEQY
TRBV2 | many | ASSGQETYQGYT
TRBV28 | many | ASSLIPGGQGLANYGYT
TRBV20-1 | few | SLRGSPSGTSYEQY
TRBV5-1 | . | ASSWDGSNTEAF
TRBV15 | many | ATSRVDSQPQH
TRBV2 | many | ASSFAGGGQGNYGYT
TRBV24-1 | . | ATSRENTGELF
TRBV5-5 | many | ASSLAAGVDTEAF
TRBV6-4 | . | ATRPGPSGELF
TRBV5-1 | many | ASSFGGTSYEQY
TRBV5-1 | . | ASSNELGLGGYEQY
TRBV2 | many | ASSDGGMAGELF
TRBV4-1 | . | ASSLITGRDTEAF
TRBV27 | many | ASSLYRAGETQY
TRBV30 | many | AWTSGSYEQY
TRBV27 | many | ASKLRLPTDTQY
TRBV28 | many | ASSLIQSNQPQH
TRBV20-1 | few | SAPTSASHYEQY
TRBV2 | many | ASSEAGQGWHEPQH
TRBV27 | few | ASSLTGTDINYGYT
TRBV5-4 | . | ASSLEVSGLYEQY
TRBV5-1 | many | ASSSSRHENEQF
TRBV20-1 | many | SARVAGSGYT
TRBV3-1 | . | ASSPRTSGRAAPWYDEQY